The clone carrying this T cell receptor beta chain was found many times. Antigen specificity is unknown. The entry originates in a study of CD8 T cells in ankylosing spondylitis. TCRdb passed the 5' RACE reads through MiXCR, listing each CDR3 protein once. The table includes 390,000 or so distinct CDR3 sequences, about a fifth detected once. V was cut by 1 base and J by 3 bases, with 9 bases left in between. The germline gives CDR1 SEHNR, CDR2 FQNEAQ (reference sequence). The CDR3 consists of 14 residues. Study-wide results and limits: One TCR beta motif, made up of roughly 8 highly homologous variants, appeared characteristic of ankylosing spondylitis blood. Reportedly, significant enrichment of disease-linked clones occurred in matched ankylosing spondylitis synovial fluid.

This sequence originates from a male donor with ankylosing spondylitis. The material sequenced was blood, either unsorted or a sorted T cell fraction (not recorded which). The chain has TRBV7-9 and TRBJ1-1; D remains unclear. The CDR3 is CASSLGLGHTEAFF. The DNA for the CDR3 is TGTGCCAGCAGCTTAGGCCTCGGGCACACTGAAGCTTTCTTT.